These T cell receptor beta chains were read from a single sample in a study of a mutant IDH1 vaccine in newly diagnosed glioma. TCRdb keeps only in-frame clones here, not all; method: immunoSEQ multiplex PCR. The table lists 30,000 to 45,000 clones, approximately 93% of them singletons, with about 2.4% in the top ten. These receptors lack a known antigen. Specimen: PBMCs, collected from a glioma patient whose treatment included an IDH1 peptide vaccine. The receptors shown here come from a man aged 50 or older with glioma. CDR3s include the opening cysteine and the closing phenylalanine or tryptophan. The D gene is left open where the match is weak. Expanded clones are given a class, and other clones once, few, many or no size at all.

v_gene	d_gene	j_gene	abundance	CDR3nt	CDR3aa
TRBV4-3	TRBD1	TRBJ2-7	NA	TGCGCCAGCAGCCAAGAGACAGGGCCTGGGTACGAGCAGTACTTC	CASSQETGPGYEQYF
TRBV30	TRBD2	TRBJ2-1	NA	TGTGCCTGGAGTGGGGGGACTAGCGGGGGAGGCTACAATGAGCAGTTCTTC	CAWSGGTSGGGYNEQFF
TRBV5-8	TRBD1	TRBJ1-3	NA	TGTGCCAGCAGCTCCGGGACAGGAATTTCTGGAAACACCATATATTTT	CASSSGTGISGNTIYF
TRBV7-2	TRBD2	TRBJ2-7	NA	TGTGCCAGCAGCTTAGTGGCTAGCGGGAGGTCATCGGGTGGCTACGAGCAGTACTTC	CASSLVASGRSSGGYEQYF
TRBV7-2	TRBD2	TRBJ2-2	NA	TGTGCCAGCAGCTTAGCTGGGACTAGGGGCGGGGAGCTGTTTTTT	CASSLAGTRGGELFF
TRBV9	TRBD2	TRBJ2-2	NA	TGTGCCAGCAGCGTCGCCGGGACTAGCAGCCACACCGGGGAGCTGTTTTTT	CASSVAGTSSHTGELFF
TRBV5-5	NA	TRBJ2-5	NA	TGTGCCAGCAGCCCGTCCCGGGACAGTGGGGGGGAGACCCAGTACTTC	CASSPSRDSGGETQYF
TRBV27	TRBD1	TRBJ1-2	NA	TGTGCCAGCAGTTTCGTTAGACAGGGCGGCTATGGCTACACCTTC	CASSFVRQGGYGYTF
TRBV7-3	TRBD2	TRBJ2-3	NA	TGTGCCAGCAGTTCAAGGGACGGGAGGACAGATACGCAGTATTTT	CASSSRDGRTDTQYF
TRBV4-2	NA	TRBJ2-5	NA	TGTGCCAGCAGCCAAGACTCGGACCAAGAGACCCAGTACTTC	CASSQDSDQETQYF
TRBV28	NA	TRBJ1-2	NA	TGTGCCAGCAATCGAGGGGGGGTCGGGGCTAACTATGGCTACACCTTC	CASNRGGVGANYGYTF
TRBV14	NA	TRBJ1-3	NA	TGTGCCAGCAGCCAAGACCGGTTGGACGGAAACACCATATATTTT	CASSQDRLDGNTIYF
TRBV4-2	TRBD2	TRBJ2-7	NA	TGTGCCAGCAGCCAAGAGACTAGCGGGCCTTCGTGGAGGGGGTACGAGCAGTACTTC	CASSQETSGPSWRGYEQYF
TRBV5-6	TRBD1	TRBJ2-3	NA	TGTGCCAGCAGACCAAACAGGGGGCTCACAGATACGCAGTATTTT	CASRPNRGLTDTQYF
TRBV11-2	NA	TRBJ2-7	NA	TGTGCCAGCAGCTCTAGCCCGACCGCCTACGAGCAGTACTTC	CASSSSPTAYEQYF
TRBV9	NA	TRBJ2-2	NA	TGTGCCAGCAGCGTAGTTTATATGGCAGGAGAGACCGGGGAGCTGTTTTTT	CASSVVYMAGETGELFF
TRBV5-4	NA	TRBJ1-1	once	TGTGCCAGCAGCTTACTAGCCTGGGGGGGGGCGAACACTGAAGCTTTCTTT	CASSLLAWGGANTEAFF
TRBV27	TRBD1	TRBJ1-2	NA	TGTGCCAGCAGTTTGGACAGGGAGTATGGCTACACCTTC	CASSLDREYGYTF
TRBV7-9	NA	TRBJ1-2	once	TGTGCCAGCAGCTTATTGTCAGTCTATGGCTACACCTTC	CASSLLSVYGYTF
TRBV28	NA	TRBJ2-7	NA	TGTGCCAGCAGCCCCCAGGGGTACGAGCAGTACTTC	CASSPQGYEQYF
TRBV7-9	NA	TRBJ1-4	NA	TGTGCCAGCAACGAGGGGTCGGGTGAAAAACTGTTTTTT	CASNEGSGEKLFF
TRBV4-1	NA	TRBJ1-2	few	TGCGCCAGCAGCCAAGAAGGTAGCAGAGATCTGCGATATGGCTACACCTTC	CASSQEGSRDLRYGYTF
TRBV10-3	NA	TRBJ2-3	NA	TGTGCCATCAGTGACCCGGCCTCGTCTGTCTCAGATACGCAGTATTTT	CAISDPASSVSDTQYF
TRBV6-5	NA	TRBJ1-2	NA	TGTGCCAGCAGTTCAACCTCCAAGGGGAGGAACTATGGCTACACCTTC	CASSSTSKGRNYGYTF
TRBV7-9	TRBD1	TRBJ1-1	NA	TGTGCCAGCAGCTTAGATACAGGGGTGAACACTGAAGCTTTCTTT	CASSLDTGVNTEAFF
TRBV29-1	TRBD2	TRBJ2-3	NA	TGCAGCGCCCGCGGGGGGCGGGCGGAAGATACGCAGTATTTT	CSARGGRAEDTQYF
TRBV9	TRBD1	TRBJ1-5	NA	TGTGCTACCCCGGGACAGGGGGCCTCTTATAGCAATCAGCCCCAGCATTTT	CATPGQGASYSNQPQHF
TRBV19	NA	TRBJ2-5	NA	TGTGCCAGTAGTATAAGGCCAGGGGGAGGCCAAGAGACCCAGTACTTC	CASSIRPGGGQETQYF
TRBV9	TRBD2	TRBJ2-3	NA	TGTGCCAGCAGCCCTACCCTAGCGGGCACAGATACGCAGTATTTT	CASSPTLAGTDTQYF
TRBV9	TRBD1	TRBJ1-4	NA	TGTGCCAGCAGCGCGGGGACAGGGGGAACTAATGAAAAACTGTTTTTT	CASSAGTGGTNEKLFF
TRBV4-1	NA	TRBJ2-2	NA	TGCGCCAGCAGCCCTACGACTTCGAACGGGGAGCTGTTTTTT	CASSPTTSNGELFF
TRBV28	TRBD1	TRBJ1-5	NA	TGTGCCAGCAAGCCAGGGGGCGCAAATCAGCCCCAGCATTTT	CASKPGGANQPQHF
TRBV4-1	NA	TRBJ1-2	NA	TGCGCCAGCAGCCAAGATTCGAGGGGGGACTATGGCTACACCTTC	CASSQDSRGDYGYTF
TRBV7-2	NA	TRBJ1-1	once	TGTGCCAGCAGCTTATTTTCAGGGAGATCTGAAGCTTTCTTT	CASSLFSGRSEAFF
TRBV29-1	NA	TRBJ1-2	NA	TGCAGCGTTGTCGATATGAATGGCTACACCTTC	CSVVDMNGYTF
TRBV28	NA	TRBJ2-5	once	TGTGCCAGCAGTCCCTGGGGAGGCGGGGAGACCCAGTACTTC	CASSPWGGGETQYF
TRBV19	TRBD2	TRBJ2-7	NA	TGTGCCAGTAGCGCGAAGACTAGCGGGTATCACGAGCAGTACTTC	CASSAKTSGYHEQYF
TRBV19	NA	TRBJ1-2	NA	TGTGCCAGTAGTATGGCCGTCGCGGCTAACTATGGCTACACCTTC	CASSMAVAANYGYTF
TRBV5-1	NA	TRBJ2-7	NA	TGCGCCAGCAGCTTGGGGGGACCGTCCTCCTACGAGCAGTACTTC	CASSLGGPSSYEQYF
TRBV6-6	NA	TRBJ1-1	NA	TGTGCCAGCAGTAACCGTGGGGGAAACACTGAAGCTTTCTTT	CASSNRGGNTEAFF
TRBV30	NA	TRBJ2-5	NA	TGTGCCTGGAGTCTTGAGACCCAGTACTTC	CAWSLETQYF
TRBV30	TRBD2	TRBJ2-1	NA	TGTGCCTGGAAATGGCGGGGGGGCGTCAATGAGCAGTTCTTC	CAWKWRGGVNEQFF